The following is a T cell receptor beta chain sequence with its context. Its antigen is unidentified. The data were obtained in a study of shared clonotypes between healthy human individuals. Background on the study: Every donor yielded three CD4 naive, three CD4 memory, two CD8 naive and one CD8 memory plate. Study-level points and caveats: In general, naive subsets displayed greater estimated richness than memory subsets did.

Donors comprised healthy HIV-negative adults lacking recent acute infections or vaccinations. In the CD4+ fraction, cells were divided into CD45RA+ naive and CD45RA-negative memory subsets. This CDR3 is built from 17 residues. Germline-derived CDR1 and CDR2 are LNHDA and SQIVND (reference sequence). Trimming at V came to 3 bases and at J to 10 bases, leaving 12 bases not matched to a gene. Sequencing was performed with immunoSEQ multiplex PCR; in TCRdb, only in-frame clones are kept and a portion is missing. The data hold under 600,000 clones, with approximately 95% observed a single time. The sample was naive CD4+ T cells sorted from blood. Subset meaning: CD45RA+ positively selected. This chain uses TRBV19 with TRBJ2-3; 14 nucleotides agree with TRBD2. The sequence came from a woman aged 30 to 39 in good health. CDR3 residues: CASSMTETSGRARAQYF. CDR3 sequence (DNA): TGTGCCAGTAGTATGACCGAGACTAGCGGGAGGGCCAGGGCGCAGTATTTT.